A selection of T cell receptor beta chains follows, all from one sample in a study of T-cell memory formation after mild COVID-19. TCRdb processed the 5' RACE reads anew with MiXCR; each CDR3 protein has one entry. This repertoire shows about 170,000 distinct CDR3 sequences, approximately 13% found once; its top ten account for about 3.3%. The sequenced sample consisted of PBMCs or a T cell subset sorted from them (not recorded which). The receptors shown here come from a man aged 18-30 years who had mild COVID-19 (a few samples of this study predate the infection). Cell type and time point are not known. Both conserved end residues are part of each CDR3. A D gene is named only where the DNA matches it firmly. Where a row states a size, it is once, few, many or the class of an expanded clone; other rows omit it.

clone_size	v_call	d_call	j_call	cdr3_aa	cdr3_nt
few	TRBV7-9	NA	TRBJ1-6	CASRSQNAENSPLHF	TGTGCCAGCAGATCCCAAAACGCGGAGAATTCACCCCTCCACTTT
once	TRBV19	NA	TRBJ2-3	CASSISVAADTQYF	TGTGCCAGTAGTATCTCGGTTGCGGCAGATACGCAGTATTTT
NA	TRBV5-6	NA	TRBJ1-5	CASSLWVFPQPQHF	TGTGCCAGCAGCCTGTGGGTTTTCCCTCAGCCCCAGCATTTT
few	TRBV7-9	TRBD1	TRBJ1-2	CASSSAPRQGSGYTF	TGTGCCAGCAGCTCCGCCCCCAGACAGGGGTCTGGCTACACCTTC
NA	TRBV20-1	NA	TRBJ1-2	CSGSTGNYGYTF	TGCAGTGGATCCACAGGGAACTATGGCTACACCTTC
NA	TRBV19	NA	TRBJ2-3	CATSGTDTDTQYF	TGTGCCACCTCCGGGACGGACACAGATACGCAGTATTTT
NA	TRBV10-2	NA	TRBJ2-1	CASHDLGTSSYNEQFF	TGCGCCAGCCACGACCTGGGAACGAGCTCCTACAATGAGCAGTTCTTC
NA	TRBV18	NA	TRBJ1-5	CASSQSGGSQPQHF	TGTGCCAGCTCCCAGTCGGGGGGGTCTCAGCCCCAGCATTTT
few	TRBV6-6	TRBD2	TRBJ2-7	CASSYSRVGRGSYEQYF	TGTGCCAGCAGTTACTCGCGGGTCGGGAGGGGCTCCTACGAGCAGTACTTC
NA	TRBV6-2/TRBV6-3	NA	TRBJ1-2	CASSYSGGEYGYTF	TGTGCCAGCAGTTACTCGGGGGGCGAGTATGGCTACACCTTC
few	TRBV4-1	NA	TRBJ2-4	CASSSTDAKNIQYF	TGCGCCAGCAGCTCAACGGATGCAAAAAACATTCAGTACTTC
NA	TRBV6-2/TRBV6-3	TRBD2	TRBJ2-5	CASRPAGVEETQYF	TGTGCCAGCAGACCGGCGGGGGTGGAGGAGACCCAGTACTTC
NA	TRBV4-1	NA	TRBJ2-3	CASSTTRPDTQYF	TGCGCCAGCAGCACTACCCGACCAGATACGCAGTATTTT
NA	TRBV12-3/TRBV12-4	NA	TRBJ1-1	CATAVMEESGEAFF	TGTGCCACCGCGGTTATGGAGGAATCTGGGGAAGCTTTCTTT
NA	TRBV6-6	TRBD2	TRBJ2-5	CASRLSWAGDQETQYF	TGTGCCAGCCGCCTCTCGTGGGCGGGGGACCAAGAGACCCAGTACTTC
few	TRBV4-2	TRBD2	TRBJ2-5	CASSQGYLAGGMRETQYF	TGTGCCAGCAGCCAAGGCTACCTAGCGGGGGGTATGAGAGAGACCCAGTACTTC
few	TRBV20-1	NA	TRBJ1-3	CSARAQGSRNTIYF	TGCAGTGCTAGAGCCCAGGGCTCTAGAAACACCATATATTTT
NA	TRBV9	NA	TRBJ2-3	CASSVPLQGSDTQYF	TGTGCCAGCAGCGTCCCCCTACAGGGTTCAGATACGCAGTATTTT
many	TRBV12-3/TRBV12-4	NA	TRBJ2-7	CASSLGGALSYEQYF	TGTGCCAGCAGTTTGGGGGGGGCCCTCTCCTACGAGCAGTACTTC